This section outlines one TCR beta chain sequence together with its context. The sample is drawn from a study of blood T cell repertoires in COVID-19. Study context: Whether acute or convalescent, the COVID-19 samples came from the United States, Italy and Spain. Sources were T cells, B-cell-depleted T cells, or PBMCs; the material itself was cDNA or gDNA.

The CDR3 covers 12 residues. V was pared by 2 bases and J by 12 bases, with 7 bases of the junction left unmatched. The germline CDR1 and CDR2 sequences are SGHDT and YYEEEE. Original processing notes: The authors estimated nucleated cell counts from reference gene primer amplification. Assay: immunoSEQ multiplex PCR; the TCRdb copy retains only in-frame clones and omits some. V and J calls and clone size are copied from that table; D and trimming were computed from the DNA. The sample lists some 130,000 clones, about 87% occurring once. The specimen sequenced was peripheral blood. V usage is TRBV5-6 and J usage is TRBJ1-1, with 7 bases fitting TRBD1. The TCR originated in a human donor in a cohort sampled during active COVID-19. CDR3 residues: CASSLGGAGPFF. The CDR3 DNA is TGTGCCAGCAGCTTAGGGGGCGCGGGCCCTTTCTTT.